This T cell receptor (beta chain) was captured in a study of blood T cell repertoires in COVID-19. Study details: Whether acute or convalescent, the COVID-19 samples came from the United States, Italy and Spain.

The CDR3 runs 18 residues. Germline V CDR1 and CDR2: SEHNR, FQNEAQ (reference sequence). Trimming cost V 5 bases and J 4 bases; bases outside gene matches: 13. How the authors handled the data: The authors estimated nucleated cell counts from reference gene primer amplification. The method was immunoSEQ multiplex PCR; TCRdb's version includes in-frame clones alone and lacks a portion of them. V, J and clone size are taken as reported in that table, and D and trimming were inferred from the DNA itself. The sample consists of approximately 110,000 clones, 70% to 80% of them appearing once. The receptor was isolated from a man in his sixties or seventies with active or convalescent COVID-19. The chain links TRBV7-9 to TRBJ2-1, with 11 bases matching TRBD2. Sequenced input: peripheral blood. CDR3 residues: CASSPPTLAGARYNEQFF. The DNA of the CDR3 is TGTGCCAGCAGCCCACCCACACTAGCGGGAGCAAGATACAATGAGCAGTTCTTC.